This TCR beta chain was identified during a study of T cell repertoires in cytomegalovirus infection. The wider study: Evidence of both CMV infection and a matching HLA type came from public TCR beta signatures.

Study-wide results and limits: Summed public TCR beta family frequency identified CMV carriers bearing the relevant HLA.

Germline V gene data show CDR1 as MNHEY and CDR2 as SMNVEV (reference sequence). Trimming removed 5 bases at V and 0 bases at J, with 8 bases between. The CDR3 totals 14 residues. TCRdb re-called the reads with MiXCR, one entry per CDR3 protein. The sample shows approximately 990,000 distinct CDR3 sequences, roughly 30% of them seen only once. This clonotype was counted a single time. As yet, its antigen is unknown. This clonotype originated in a human donor in good health (CMV status not recorded). Some clones in this sample may be carry-over from other donors' samples. The specimen comprised cultured CD8+ T cells from PBMCs, sampled from culture after CMV antigen stimulation. J is TRBJ2-1 and V is TRBV27; D not resolved. In nucleotides, the CDR3 is TGTGCCAGCAGTAAGAATCCCTCCTACAATGAGCAGTTCTTC. This translates into CASSKNPSYNEQFF.